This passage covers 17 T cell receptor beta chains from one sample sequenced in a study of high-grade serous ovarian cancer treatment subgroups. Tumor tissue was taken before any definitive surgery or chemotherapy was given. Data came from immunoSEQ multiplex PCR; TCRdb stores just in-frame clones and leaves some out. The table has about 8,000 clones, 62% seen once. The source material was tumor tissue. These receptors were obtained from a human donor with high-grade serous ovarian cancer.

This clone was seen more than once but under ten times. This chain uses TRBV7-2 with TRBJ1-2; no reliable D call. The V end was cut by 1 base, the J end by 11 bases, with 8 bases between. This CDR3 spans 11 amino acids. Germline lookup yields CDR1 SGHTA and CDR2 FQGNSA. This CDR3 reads CASSLGSVYTF. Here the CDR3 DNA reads TGTGCCAGCAGCTTAGGGTCCGTTTACACCTTC.

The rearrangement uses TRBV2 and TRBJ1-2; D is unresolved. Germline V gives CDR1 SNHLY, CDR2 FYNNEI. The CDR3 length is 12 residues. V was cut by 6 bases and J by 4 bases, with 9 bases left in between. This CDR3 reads CASRAGFYGYTF. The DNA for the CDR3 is TGTGCCAGCAGGGCGGGTTTCTATGGCTACACCTTC.

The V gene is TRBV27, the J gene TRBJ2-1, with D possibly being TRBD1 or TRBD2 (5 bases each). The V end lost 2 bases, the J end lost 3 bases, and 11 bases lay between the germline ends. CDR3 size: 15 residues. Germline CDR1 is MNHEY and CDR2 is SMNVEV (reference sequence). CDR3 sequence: CASSLEGRVYNEQFF. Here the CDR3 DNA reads TGTGCCAGCAGTTTAGAGGGGCGGGTCTACAATGAGCAGTTCTTC.

The CDR3 region is CASSWSGTGGTEAFF. The DNA of the CDR3 is TGTGCCAGCTCATGGTCCGGGACAGGGGGGACTGAAGCTTTCTTT. The gene calls are TRBV18 and TRBJ1-1, with TRBD1 matching 11 bases. With V trimmed by 5 bases and J by 5 bases, 7 bases remained unmatched. The length of the CDR3 is 15 residues. The V gene's germline CDR1 is KGHSH and CDR2 LQKENI.

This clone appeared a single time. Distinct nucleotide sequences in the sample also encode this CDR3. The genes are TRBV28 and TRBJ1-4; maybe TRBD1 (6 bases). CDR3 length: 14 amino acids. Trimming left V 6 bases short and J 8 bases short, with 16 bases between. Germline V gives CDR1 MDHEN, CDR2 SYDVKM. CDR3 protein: CASSKGQGREKLFF. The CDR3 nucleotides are TGTGCCAGCAGCAAGGGGCAGGGGAGAGAAAAACTGTTTTTT.

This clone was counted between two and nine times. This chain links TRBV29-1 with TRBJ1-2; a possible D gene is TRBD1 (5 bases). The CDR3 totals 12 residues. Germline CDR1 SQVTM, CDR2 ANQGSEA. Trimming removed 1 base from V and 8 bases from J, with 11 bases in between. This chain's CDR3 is CSVEVGRGGYTF. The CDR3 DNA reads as TGCAGCGTTGAAGTAGGCCGGGGGGGCTACACCTTC. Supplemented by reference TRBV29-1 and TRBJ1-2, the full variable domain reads SAVISQKPSRDICQRGTSLTIQCQVDSQVTMMFWYRQQPGQSLTLIATANQGSEATYESGFVIDKFPISRPNLTFSTLTVSNMSPEDSSIYLCSVEVGRGGYTFGSGTRLTVV.

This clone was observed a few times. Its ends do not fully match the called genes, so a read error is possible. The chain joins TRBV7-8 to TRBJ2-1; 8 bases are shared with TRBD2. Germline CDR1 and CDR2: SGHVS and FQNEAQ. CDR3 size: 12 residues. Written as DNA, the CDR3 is TGTGCCAGCAGCTTATATGGGACTAGTGGCGTCTTC. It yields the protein CASSLYGTSGVF.

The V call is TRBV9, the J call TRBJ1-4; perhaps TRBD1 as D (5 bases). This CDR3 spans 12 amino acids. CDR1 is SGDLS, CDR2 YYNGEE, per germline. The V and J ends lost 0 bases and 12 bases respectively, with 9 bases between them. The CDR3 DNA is TGTGCCAGCAGCGTAGGGAGGGGACAACTGTTTTTT. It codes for CASSVGRGQLFF.

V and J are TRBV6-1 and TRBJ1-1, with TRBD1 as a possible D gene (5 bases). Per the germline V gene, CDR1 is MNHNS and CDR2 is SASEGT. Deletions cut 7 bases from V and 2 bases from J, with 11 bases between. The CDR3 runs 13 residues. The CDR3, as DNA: TGTGCCAGCAATTGGGGGGTAAACACTGAAGCTTTCTTT. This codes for CASNWGVNTEAFF.

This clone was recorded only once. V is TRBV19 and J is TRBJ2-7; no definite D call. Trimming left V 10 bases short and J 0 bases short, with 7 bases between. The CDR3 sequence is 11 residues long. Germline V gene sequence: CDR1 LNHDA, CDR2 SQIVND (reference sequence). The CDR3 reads CATGSSYEQYF. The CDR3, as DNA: TGTGCCACTGGTTCCTCCTACGAGCAGTACTTC. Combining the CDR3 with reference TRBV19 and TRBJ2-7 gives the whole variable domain DGGITQSPKYLFRKEGQNVTLSCEQNLNHDAMYWYRQDPGQGLRLIYYSQIVNDFQKGDIAEGYSVSREKKESFPLTVTSAQKNPTAFYLCATGSSYEQYFGPGTRLTVT.

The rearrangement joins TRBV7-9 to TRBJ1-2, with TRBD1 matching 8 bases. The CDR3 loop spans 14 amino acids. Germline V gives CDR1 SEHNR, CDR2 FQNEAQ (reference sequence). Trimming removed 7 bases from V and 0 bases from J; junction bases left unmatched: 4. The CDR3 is CASTLDRANYGYTF. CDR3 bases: TGTGCCAGCACCCTGGACAGGGCTAACTATGGCTACACCTTC.

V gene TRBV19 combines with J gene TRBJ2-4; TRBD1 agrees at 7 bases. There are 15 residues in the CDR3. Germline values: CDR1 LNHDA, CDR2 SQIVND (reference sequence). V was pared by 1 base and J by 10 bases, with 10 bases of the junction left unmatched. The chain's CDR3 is CASSIVTGTVGIQYF. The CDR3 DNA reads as TGTGCCAGTAGTATAGTGACAGGGACGGTAGGGATTCAGTACTTC. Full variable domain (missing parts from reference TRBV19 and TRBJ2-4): DGGITQSPKYLFRKEGQNVTLSCEQNLNHDAMYWYRQDPGQGLRLIYYSQIVNDFQKGDIAEGYSVSREKKESFPLTVTSAQKNPTAFYLCASSIVTGTVGIQYFGAGTRLSVL.

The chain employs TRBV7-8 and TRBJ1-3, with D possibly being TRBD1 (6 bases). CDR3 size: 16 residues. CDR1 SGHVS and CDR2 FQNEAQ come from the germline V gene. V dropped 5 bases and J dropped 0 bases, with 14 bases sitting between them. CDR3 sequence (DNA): TGTGCCAGCAGCCCAGGGGAACATTCCTCTGGAAACACCATATATTTT. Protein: CASSPGEHSSGNTIYF.

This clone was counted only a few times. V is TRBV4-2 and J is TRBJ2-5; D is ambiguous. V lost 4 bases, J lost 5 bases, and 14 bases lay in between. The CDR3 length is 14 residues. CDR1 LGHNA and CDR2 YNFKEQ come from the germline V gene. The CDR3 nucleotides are TGTGCCAGCAGCCCCCCGGGCCTGAGGGAGACCCAGTACTTC. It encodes CASSPPGLRETQYF.

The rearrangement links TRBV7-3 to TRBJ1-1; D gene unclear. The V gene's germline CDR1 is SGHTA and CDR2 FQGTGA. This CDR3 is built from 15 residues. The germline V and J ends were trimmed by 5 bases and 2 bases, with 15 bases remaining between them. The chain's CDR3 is CASSPWENLNTEAFF. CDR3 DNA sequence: TGTGCCAGCAGCCCCTGGGAGAATCTAAACACTGAAGCTTTCTTT. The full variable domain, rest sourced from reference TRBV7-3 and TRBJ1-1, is GAGVSQTPSNKVTEKGKYVELRCDPISGHTALYWYRQSLGQGPEFLIYFQGTGAADDSGLPNDRFFAVRPEGSVSTLKIQRTERGDSAVYLCASSPWENLNTEAFFGQGTRLTVV.

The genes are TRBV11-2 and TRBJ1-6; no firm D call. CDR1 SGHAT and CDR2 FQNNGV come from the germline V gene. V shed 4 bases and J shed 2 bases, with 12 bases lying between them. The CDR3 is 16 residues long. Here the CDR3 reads CASSSHHGAYNSPLHF. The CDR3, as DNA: TGTGCCAGCAGCTCACATCACGGAGCCTATAATTCACCCCTCCACTTT.

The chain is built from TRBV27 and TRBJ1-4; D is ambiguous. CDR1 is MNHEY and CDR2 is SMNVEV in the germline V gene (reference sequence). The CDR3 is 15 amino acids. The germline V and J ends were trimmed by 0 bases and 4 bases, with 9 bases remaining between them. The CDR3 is CASSLSSGINEKLFF. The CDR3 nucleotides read TGTGCCAGCAGTTTATCAAGTGGGATTAATGAAAAACTGTTTTTT. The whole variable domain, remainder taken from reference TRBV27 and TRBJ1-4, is EAQVTQNPRYLITVTGKKLTVTCSQNMNHEYMSWYRQDPGLGLRQIYYSMNVEVTDKGDVPEGYKVSRKEKRNFPLILESPSPNQTSLYFCASSLSSGINEKLFFGSGTQLSVL.